The clone carrying this T cell receptor beta chain has just one count. This record comes from a study of blood T cell repertoires in COVID-19. Study-wide background: COVID-19 samples collected from the United States, Italy and Spain covered acute and convalescent phases. From T cells, B-cell-depleted T cells, or PBMCs came the material, which was cDNA or gDNA.

The germline V and J ends were trimmed by 0 bases and 1 base, with 15 bases remaining between them. CDR1 is WNHNN and CDR2 is SYGVQD in the germline V gene (reference sequence). CDR3 length: 18 amino acids. The table came from immunoSEQ multiplex PCR; TCRdb's copy has only in-frame clones and leaves some out. The sample yields 110,000 to 150,000 clones, approximately 80% seen once. Source material: PBMCs or T cells enriched from blood (not recorded which). The chain links TRBV10-1 to TRBJ1-4; D is unresolved. This receptor was identified in a woman between 18 and 29 years old who had been exposed to COVID-19. The CDR3 protein is CASSESTQIQRTNEKLFF. The CDR3 bases are TGCGCCAGCAGTGAGTCGACTCAGATCCAGAGAACTAATGAAAAACTGTTTTTT.